The source of this T cell receptor beta chain is a study of blood T cell repertoires in COVID-19. About the study: Material from acute and convalescent COVID-19 was sourced from the United States, Italy and Spain. Sources were T cells, B-cell-depleted T cells, or PBMCs; the material itself was cDNA or gDNA.

Per germline, CDR1 MNHEY and CDR2 SVGAGI. With 8 bases removed from V and 1 base from J, the gap between germline ends came to 14 bases. The CDR3 has 14 amino acids. Per the original data handling: Estimation of nucleated cell counts was performed using reference gene primer amplification. The repertoire was sequenced with immunoSEQ multiplex PCR; TCRdb's copy has only in-frame clones and lacks some. That table gives V, J and clone size, and the DNA gave D and trimming. The sample lists some 130,000 clones, approximately 85% occurring once. The chain combines TRBV6-5 with TRBJ1-2, with D perhaps matching TRBD1 (6 bases). The sequence derives from a human donor in a cohort sampled during active COVID-19. The sequencing sample was made of peripheral blood. CDR3 nucleotides: TGTGCCAGCCGGGACATGTCTCATAACTATGGCTACACCTTC. Its protein product is CASRDMSHNYGYTF.